Below are 13 T cell receptor beta chains sequenced from a single sample in a study of T cells in Graves' hyperthyroidism and ophthalmopathy. TCR beta CDR3 regions were amplified from RNA transcripts. The HTBI primer set was used in a first-round RT-PCR of the TCR CDR3. A single record per CDR3 protein comes from TCRdb applying MiXCR to the multiplex PCR reads. The sample includes more than 300,000 distinct CDR3 sequences, roughly 13% of them seen just once. Sequenced sample: blood. The receptors originated from a woman aged 18 to 35 with Graves' hyperthyroidism.

This clonotype was counted at least ten times. The chain carries TRBV12-3 or TRBV12-4 and TRBJ1-1, with D uncertain. Trimming pared 5 bases from V and 7 bases from J, leaving 8 bases between. The CDR3 loop spans 11 amino acids. The DNA for the CDR3 is TGTGCCAGCAGTACCCACAGTGAAGCTTTCTTT. As protein: CASSTHSEAFF.

This clonotype was detected many times. DNA for the CDR3: TGCGCCAGCAGCTCCCTCAGGCGGGGGGACACTGAAGCTTTCTTT. It codes for CASSSLRRGDTEAFF. The chain links TRBV5-1 to TRBJ1-1; TRBD1 is a possible D gene (5 bases). Between the trimmed V and J ends, which lost 3 bases and 3 bases, there was a span of 15 bases. Germline lookup yields CDR1 SGHRS and CDR2 YFSETQ. CDR3 size: 15 residues.

The chain couples TRBV7-9 to TRBJ1-1, with D maybe TRBD1 (5 bases). This CDR3 is 17 amino acids long. The V end was cut by 8 bases, the J end by 3 bases, with 25 bases between. CDR1 SEHNR and CDR2 FQNEAQ come from the germline V gene (reference sequence). The CDR3 reads CASSLPAGGVRDTEAFF. CDR3 in DNA: TGTGCCAGCTCTCTACCCGCCGGGGGGGTGAGGGACACTGAAGCTTTCTTT.

This clonotype appeared many times. The chain carries TRBV7-9 and TRBJ1-2, with D possibly being TRBD1 (6 bases). The CDR3 length is 14 residues. The V and J ends lost 4 bases and 6 bases respectively, with 15 bases between them. Germline V gene sequence: CDR1 SEHNR, CDR2 FQNEAQ (reference sequence). As DNA, the CDR3 is TGTGCCAGCAGCTCCGTAAACAGGGATAATGGCTACACCTTC. Its translation is CASSSVNRDNGYTF.

The table lists this clonotype with many counts. The chain uses TRBV4-3 and TRBJ2-7, with a possible D match to TRBD2 (7 bases). There are 18 residues in the CDR3. The germline V and J ends were trimmed by 0 bases and 2 bases, with 20 bases remaining between them. The germline gives CDR1 LGHNA, CDR2 YSLEER. The CDR3 DNA reads TGCGCCAGCAGCCAAGATTTGGGAGGGGGAGCTCTTACCTACGAGCAGTACTTC. Its protein is CASSQDLGGGALTYEQYF.

This clonotype has ten or more counts. This chain uses TRBV20-1 with TRBJ2-1, with TRBD1 matching 7 bases. V shed 5 bases and J 4 bases; nucleotides not matched to a gene: 11. Looked up from germline, CDR1 is DFQATT and CDR2 is SNEGSKA (reference sequence). CDR3 length: 15 residues. The chain's CDR3 is CSASNRGPPYNEQFF. The CDR3 region has the DNA TGCAGTGCTTCGAACAGGGGACCGCCTTACAATGAGCAGTTCTTC.

This clonotype was counted ten times or more. The V gene is TRBV12-3 or TRBV12-4, the J gene TRBJ1-1, with a possible D match to TRBD1 (5 bases). The CDR3 has 12 residues. V was clipped by 2 bases and J by 11 bases, with 12 bases between them. In DNA form, the CDR3 reads TGTGCCAGCAGTTTACGAGGGGTGTTTGCTTTCTTT. Protein product: CASSLRGVFAFF.

To note about this clonotype: This may stem from a read error, because a much larger clone lies one nucleotide away. The rearrangement uses TRBV7-2 and TRBJ2-5; D ambiguous. CDR3 length equals 14 residues. The germline gives CDR1 SGHTA, CDR2 FQGNSA. The CDR3 sequence: CASSPRQVQETQHF. CDR3 bases: TGTGCCAGCAGCCCACGTCAGGTTCAAGAGACCCAGCACTTC.

This clonotype was recorded many times. The chain couples TRBV7-6 to TRBJ2-3; no reliable D call. V lost 0 bases and J 0 bases, leaving 19 bases between the germline ends. Germline-derived CDR1 and CDR2 are SGHVS and FNYEAQ. This CDR3 is built from 19 residues. The CDR3 bases are TGTGCCAGCAGCTTAGCGAAGAGACTTGATCTTACTAGCACAGATACGCAGTATTTT. Its protein product is CASSLAKRLDLTSTDTQYF.

This clonotype showed up many times. The gene calls are TRBV19 and TRBJ1-1; 7 nucleotides line up with TRBD1. CDR3 length: 16 residues. The V and J ends lost 7 bases and 1 base, in that order; junction bases with no gene match: 12. Germline V gene data show CDR1 as LNHDA and CDR2 as SQIVND (reference sequence). The CDR3 sequence is CASIPGLGQQNTEAFF. The CDR3, as DNA: TGTGCCAGTATCCCGGGATTGGGACAGCAGAACACTGAAGCTTTCTTT.

This clonotype was recorded many times. This chain uses TRBV5-1 with TRBJ1-2; D ambiguous. The ends were cut back, 0 bases at V and 5 bases at J, with 8 bases in the middle. Germline CDR1 SGHRS, CDR2 YFSETQ. This CDR3 is 13 amino acids long. In nucleotides, the CDR3 is TGCGCCAGCAGCTTGGAGGTCGGGTATGGCTACACCTTC. Residues: CASSLEVGYGYTF.

J is TRBJ1-4 and V is TRBV4-1; TRBD1 matches at 9 bases. The CDR3 totals 15 residues. V trimming: 2 bases; J trimming: 8 bases; junction bases outside the gene matches: 6. Per germline, CDR1 MGHRA and CDR2 YSYEKL. For the CDR3, the DNA is TGCGCCAGCAGCCAACCGGACAGGGGTGGCGAAAAACTGTTTTTT. Its translation: CASSQPDRGGEKLFF.

This clonotype was detected ten times or more. The chain employs TRBV28 and TRBJ1-6; 8 positions match TRBD1. J gave up 10 bases and V 5 bases, and 7 bases lay outside the gene matches. CDR3 size: 14 residues. Germline CDR1 is MDHEN and CDR2 is SYDVKM. CDR3 bases: TGTGCCAGCAGTAAGGACAGGGTTAGCTCACCCCTCCACTTT. The encoded protein is CASSKDRVSSPLHF.